Listed below are T cell receptor beta chains from one sample, sequenced in a study of blood T cell repertoires in COVID-19. Profiled with immunoSEQ multiplex PCR; TCRdb holds only in-frame clones, not every one. The sample has about 200,000 clones; roughly 90% are singletons. The sequencing input was peripheral blood. Receptors were obtained from a man aged 18 to 30 with active or convalescent COVID-19. Each CDR3 is given without its conserved first and last residue. The order of the fields is V gene, J gene, CDR3 protein.

V gene: TRBV28
J gene: TRBJ2-7
CDR3 protein: ASTKRWEFNEQY

V gene: TRBV4-3
J gene: TRBJ2-1
CDR3 protein: ASSQESGRALGEQF

V gene: TRBV5-1
J gene: TRBJ2-1
CDR3 protein: ASSEKSGQPNNEQF

V gene: TRBV6-5
J gene: TRBJ1-1
CDR3 protein: ASSRQGLEGTEAF

V gene: TRBV10-1
J gene: TRBJ1-5
CDR3 protein: ASSERTGAQPQH

V gene: TRBV5-5
J gene: TRBJ1-5
CDR3 protein: ASSLYQNNQPQH

V gene: TRBV7-3
J gene: TRBJ1-2
CDR3 protein: ASSLSPGSNYGYT

V gene: TRBV30
J gene: TRBJ1-2
CDR3 protein: AWQRTGEGYT

V gene: TRBV4-1
J gene: TRBJ1-6
CDR3 protein: ASSQEGWQGSISPLH

V gene: TRBV28
J gene: TRBJ2-3
CDR3 protein: ASSPGTSTDTQY

V gene: TRBV28
J gene: TRBJ2-2
CDR3 protein: ASSYGQGSIAGELF

V gene: TRBV6-6
J gene: TRBJ1-5
CDR3 protein: ASSETGTHQPQH

V gene: TRBV7-9
J gene: TRBJ2-1
CDR3 protein: ASSRTSGPGNEQF

V gene: TRBV18
J gene: TRBJ2-3
CDR3 protein: ASSISGGTDTQY

V gene: TRBV28
J gene: TRBJ2-1
CDR3 protein: ASKGDRNNEQF

V gene: TRBV6-1
J gene: TRBJ2-6
CDR3 protein: ASSEPDRGHQHQSGANVLT

V gene: TRBV7-8
J gene: TRBJ1-2
CDR3 protein: ASSPDRAGYT

V gene: TRBV30
J gene: TRBJ2-1
CDR3 protein: AWDRDYTDEQF

V gene: TRBV6-6
J gene: TRBJ2-1
CDR3 protein: ASSYGRDRGADEQF

V gene: TRBV30
J gene: TRBJ2-1
CDR3 protein: AWSVPGGRFNEQF

V gene: TRBV5-8
J gene: TRBJ2-1
CDR3 protein: ASSLDGTGRGEQF

V gene: TRBV7-9
J gene: TRBJ1-1
CDR3 protein: ASSKRQGANTEAF

V gene: TRBV19
J gene: TRBJ1-3
CDR3 protein: ASSMQAREGNTIY

V gene: TRBV4-1
J gene: TRBJ2-7
CDR3 protein: ASSQVYGTGIYEQY

V gene: TRBV19
J gene: TRBJ1-2
CDR3 protein: ASSRDREEGYT

V gene: TRBV5-1
J gene: TRBJ2-5
CDR3 protein: ASSSTSGTETQY

V gene: TRBV11-3
J gene: TRBJ2-7
CDR3 protein: ASSSGGGEEQY

V gene: TRBV11-2
J gene: TRBJ2-7
CDR3 protein: ASSLSQTYEQY